The sequence of this TCR beta chain was determined in a study of blood T cell repertoires in COVID-19. Background on the study: PBMCs, B-cell-depleted T cells, or T cells were the source of the cDNA or gDNA that made up the material.

In terms of age and location, participants ranged from roughly 18 to 100 years and lived in about 25 US areas. Recovered Cohort 3 donors showed two negative PCRs, clearance, or symptom resolution. The CDR3 has 16 residues. Trimming took off 3 bases at V and 1 base at J, with 13 bases between the two ends. CDR1 and CDR2 (germline): LGHNA, YNFKEQ. In the authors' methods: Amplification with reference gene primers provided the estimates of nucleated cell counts. Libraries were prepared by immunoSEQ multiplex PCR; TCRdb keeps only in-frame clonotypes and omits some of them. The DNA was the basis for D and trimming; V, J and clone size are from that table. The data show around 380,000 clones, with 87% seen just once and approximately 1.2% held by the top ten.

This TCR came from a man younger than 40 who had recovered from COVID-19. The sequenced sample consisted of PBMCs or T cells enriched from blood (not recorded which). The V and J genes are TRBV4-2 and TRBJ1-3; D might be TRBD1 (6 bases). The CDR3 sequence: CASSQFGTTSGNTIYF. As DNA, the CDR3 is TGTGCCAGCAGCCAGTTCGGGACAACTTCTGGAAACACCATATATTTT.